This T cell receptor (beta chain) was obtained from a study of T cell responses to AZD1222 COVID-19 vaccine. Overall study results and limits: None of the repertoires were sampled until the peak T cell response had passed.

Details on this clone: Its antigen is currently unknown.

Trimming cost V 8 bases and J 4 bases, with 11 bases left between them. Germline-derived CDR1 and CDR2 are MNHEY and SVGAGI. This CDR3 has 12 amino acids. The method was immunoSEQ multiplex PCR; TCRdb's version includes in-frame clones alone and lacks a portion of them. The sample contains approximately 150,000 clones, about nine tenths of which appear only once. The sample in question was peripheral blood, obtained on day 0 of AZD1222 vaccination. The TCR was taken from an adult in good health. The rearrangement uses TRBV6-5 and TRBJ1-2; no clear D gene. CDR3 DNA sequence: TGTGCCAGCCGGACGGAGATCTATGGCTACACCTTC. Translated, it gives CASRTEIYGYTF.